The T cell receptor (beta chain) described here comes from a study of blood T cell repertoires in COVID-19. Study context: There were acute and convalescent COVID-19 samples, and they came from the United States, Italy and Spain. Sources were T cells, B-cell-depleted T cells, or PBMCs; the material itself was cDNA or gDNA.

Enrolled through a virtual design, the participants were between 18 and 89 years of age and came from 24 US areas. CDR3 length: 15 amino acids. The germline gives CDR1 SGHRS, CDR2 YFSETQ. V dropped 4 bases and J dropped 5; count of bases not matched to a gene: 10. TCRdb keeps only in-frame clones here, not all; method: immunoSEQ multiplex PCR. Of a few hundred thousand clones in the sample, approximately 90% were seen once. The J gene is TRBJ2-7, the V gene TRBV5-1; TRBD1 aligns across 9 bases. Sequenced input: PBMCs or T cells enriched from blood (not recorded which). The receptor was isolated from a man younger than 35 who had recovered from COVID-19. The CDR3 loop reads CASSPLGQGFHEQYF. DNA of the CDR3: TGCGCCAGCAGCCCGCTCGGACAGGGGTTCCACGAGCAGTACTTC. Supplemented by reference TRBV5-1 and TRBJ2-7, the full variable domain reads KAGVTQTPRYLIKTRGQQVTLSCSPISGHRSVSWYQQTPGQGLQFLFEYFSETQRNKGNFPGRFSGRQFSNSRSEMNVSTLELGDSALYLCASSPLGQGFHEQYFGPGTRLTVT.